This T cell receptor (beta chain) stems from a study of cytomegalovirus exposure and HLA in healthy donors. Study at large: Clustering assigned 81% of the approximately 430 genotyped donors to the Caucasian-associated ancestry cluster.

This CDR3 spans 11 amino acids. 13 Jbeta primers and 60 Vbeta primers were used for the PCR. The method was immunoSEQ multiplex PCR; TCRdb's version includes in-frame clones alone and lacks a portion of them. The table lists around 130,000 clones, roughly 80% of them singletons. Sequencing input: PBMCs. The TCR was taken from a middle-aged woman in good health and CMV-seronegative. This chain uses TRBV12-2 with TRBJ2-7; the table assigns TRBD2, which was not confirmed against the DNA. TRBV12-2 is tagged as a pseudogene. The CDR3 loop is CASRLRHEQYF. CDR3 nucleotides: TGTGCAAGTCGCCTACGTCACGAGCAGTACTTC.